The sample holds many counts of the clone carrying this T cell receptor (beta chain). CDR3 length: 19 amino acids. The germline CDR1 and CDR2 sequences are SGHKS and YYEKEE (reference sequence). Between the trimmed V and J ends, which lost 2 bases and 1 base, there was a span of 22 bases. TCRdb ran MiXCR on the 5' RACE reads and lists one entry per CDR3 protein. This sample has nearly 200,000 distinct CDR3 sequences; approximately 16% occur once, and the top ten carry 2% to 3%. The data derive from a study of T-cell memory formation after mild COVID-19. This sequence originates from an adult woman who had mild COVID-19 (a few samples of this study predate the infection). Cell type and time point are not known. This rearrangement joins TRBV5-5 to TRBJ1-5, with a possible D match to TRBD1 (5 bases). The specimen sequenced was PBMCs or a T cell subset sorted from them (not recorded which). The DNA of the CDR3 is TGTGCCAGCAGCTTACTCATCATCGGGGACCTAGGGAGCAATCAGCCCCAGCATTTT. Amino acids: CASSLLIIGDLGSNQPQHF. Full variable domain (outside the CDR3, taken from reference TRBV5-5 and TRBJ1-5): DAGVTQSPTHLIKTRGQQVTLRCSPISGHKSVSWYQQVLGQGPQFIFQYYEKEERGRGNFPDRFSARQFPNYSSELNVNALLLGDSALYLCASSLLIIGDLGSNQPQHFGDGTRLSIL.